The 10 T cell receptor beta chains in this list originate from one sample, sequenced in a study of cytomegalovirus exposure and HLA in healthy donors. Data came from immunoSEQ multiplex PCR; TCRdb stores just in-frame clones and leaves some out. The repertoire consists of 200,000 to 250,000 clones, with around 87% occurring once and the leading ten covering 1.5% to 2%. The sequenced sample was PBMCs. These receptors were obtained from a woman younger than 35 in good health and CMV-seropositive.

This sequence joins TRBV28 and TRBJ1-5, with 8 bases lining up with TRBD1. The junction had 19 bases not matched to a gene; V was cut back by 7 bases and J by 2 bases. CDR3 size: 19 residues. CDR1 is MDHEN and CDR2 is SYDVKM in the germline V gene. CDR3 residues: CASTDRGTGRIAGNQPQHF. The CDR3 DNA follows: TGTGCCAGCACCGACCGGGGGACAGGAAGGATCGCTGGCAATCAGCCCCAGCATTTT.

The chain employs TRBV4-1 and TRBJ2-7, with 8 positions matching TRBD2. J was trimmed by 3 bases and V by 0 bases; bases with no gene match: 10. Germline CDR1 is MGHRA and CDR2 is YSYEKL. The CDR3 sequence is 17 residues long. CDR3 bases: TGCGCCAGCAGCCAAGATATAAACAGCGGGGGTTTCTACGAGCAGTACTTC. This translates into CASSQDINSGGFYEQYF.

This rearrangement joins TRBV11-2 to TRBJ2-5; TRBD1 is a possible D gene (6 bases). The CDR3 runs 14 residues. The germline V and J ends were trimmed by 3 bases and 2 bases, with 10 bases remaining between them. Germline assignment: CDR1 SGHAT and CDR2 FQNNGV. CDR3 sequence reads: CASSFSRGQETQYF. The CDR3 DNA reads as TGTGCCAGCAGCTTTTCCAGGGGACAAGAGACCCAGTACTTC.

The genes are TRBV7-2 and TRBJ2-7; 8 bases fit TRBD2. V trimming: 6 bases; J trimming: 5 bases; junction bases outside the gene matches: 9. CDR3 length equals 14 residues. CDR1 and CDR2 from the germline V gene are SGHTA and FQGNSA. The CDR3: CASRSGSFLDEQYF. CDR3 nucleotides: TGTGCCAGCAGGAGCGGGAGCTTTCTGGACGAGCAGTACTTC.

The J gene is TRBJ2-7, the V gene TRBV11-2; perhaps TRBD2 as D (5 bases). There are 19 residues in the CDR3. Per the germline V gene, CDR1 is SGHAT and CDR2 is FQNNGV. V lost 2 bases and J 4 bases, leaving 27 bases between the germline ends. CDR3 amino acids: CASSLPRIASTGILYEQYF. CDR3 sequence (DNA): TGTGCCAGCAGCTTACCCCGGATAGCGAGTACCGGAATCCTATACGAGCAGTACTTC.

This clone was recorded once. This sequence joins TRBV27 and TRBJ2-4, with D maybe TRBD2 (6 bases). V lost 8 bases, J lost 7 bases, and 15 bases lay in between. From germline, CDR1 is MNHEY and CDR2 SMNVEV (reference sequence). This CDR3 spans 13 amino acids. CDR3 coding DNA: TGTGCCAGCTCCCTCTGGGGGGACAACATTCAGTACTTC. Protein product: CASSLWGDNIQYF.

The chain carries TRBV19 and TRBJ2-5, with D possibly matching TRBD2 (5 bases). V shed 1 base and J shed 2 bases, with 5 bases lying between them. The germline V gene has CDR1 LNHDA and CDR2 SQIVND (reference sequence). This CDR3 region has 13 residues. CDR3 DNA: TGTGCCAGTAGTATAGGAGGGCAAGAGACCCAGTACTTC. Its translation is CASSIGGQETQYF.

The V and J genes are TRBV6-6 and TRBJ2-1, with 11 bases fitting TRBD2. Looked up from germline, CDR1 is MNHNY and CDR2 is SVGAGI (reference sequence). Losses at the gene ends were 6 bases for V and 9 bases for J; bases not matched to a gene: 10. CDR3 length equals 15 residues. CDR3 region: CASRLLAGEGSEQFF. The CDR3 DNA follows: TGTGCCAGCAGGCTACTAGCGGGAGAAGGAAGTGAGCAGTTCTTC.

The V call is TRBV4-1, the J call TRBJ2-7; TRBD2 matches 8 bases. The V gene's germline CDR1 is MGHRA and CDR2 YSYEKL. The CDR3 runs 15 residues. V lost 0 bases and J lost 3; bases outside the gene matches: 4. The CDR3 region has the DNA TGCGCCAGCAGCCAAGACAACCGGGGGGGCTACGAGCAGTACTTC. Amino acid sequence: CASSQDNRGGYEQYF.

A few counts support this clone. V gene TRBV7-6 combines with J gene TRBJ1-5, with 7 bases that match TRBD1. V lost 2 bases and J lost 7; bases outside the gene matches: 5. This CDR3 contains 14 residues. Germline-derived CDR1 and CDR2 are SGHVS and FNYEAQ. The CDR3: CASSLSGGQQPQHF. The CDR3 DNA reads TGTGCCAGCAGCTTAAGCGGGGGACAGCAGCCCCAGCATTTT.